This T cell receptor beta chain was recorded in a study of vaccination effects on CD4 cells after COVID-19. ViraFEST assay sequencing came after antigen-specific CD4+ T cells were expanded with viral peptide pools. Scientists isolated CD4+ T cells after an approximately 10-day culture period ended. Everyone in the study got two shots of either the BNT162b2 or mRNA-1273 vaccine. Researchers swapped half the medium for IL-2 medium on both days 3 and 7. Sequenced by immunoSEQ multiplex PCR; TCRdb stores in-frame clones only, minus some. The sample has over 25,000 clones, roughly 81% seen once. This CDR3 comprises 15 residues. Germline V gene sequence: CDR1 KGHSH, CDR2 LQKENI. The V gene lost 6 bases and the J gene lost 4 bases, with 19 bases spanning the gap. Only a few counts were recorded for this clone. Its cognate antigen is unknown.

This receptor was taken from a human donor who received a COVID-19 vaccine. The gene calls are TRBV18 and TRBJ2-7; tentatively, D is TRBD2 (6 bases). This specimen consisted of CD4+ T cells from PBMCs cultured with HCoV-229E spike peptides, obtained after COVID-19 vaccination. The CDR3 DNA reads TGTGCCAGCTCCCCCGCGAGGCCGGAGGGATACGAGCAGTACTTC. It yields the protein CASSPARPEGYEQYF.